This T cell receptor (beta chain) stems from a study of blood T cell repertoires in COVID-19. Study information: The United States, Italy and Spain were the sources of the acute and convalescent COVID-19 samples. Sample material is recorded as cDNA or gDNA derived from T cells, B-cell-depleted T cells, or PBMCs.

Authors' analysis steps: Amplification from reference gene primers served as the basis for estimated nucleated cell counts. Assay: immunoSEQ multiplex PCR; the TCRdb copy retains only in-frame clones and omits some. Clone size and V and J calls were adopted from that table, with D and trimming inferred from the DNA. The sample lists about 97,000 clones, roughly 80% occurring once. The source is a human donor in a cohort sampled during active COVID-19. The sequenced sample consisted of peripheral blood.

In nucleotides, the CDR3 is TGTGCCAGCAGCGTAGGGGGGGGATTAGGTTGGGAGACCCAGTACTTC. Translated: CASSVGGGLGWETQYF. V gene TRBV7-8 combines with J gene TRBJ2-5; TRBD2 is a possible D gene (7 bases). CDR3 length: 16 amino acids. Between the trimmed V and J ends, which lost 5 bases and 5 bases, there was a span of 21 bases. The V gene's germline CDR1 is SGHVS and CDR2 FQNEAQ.